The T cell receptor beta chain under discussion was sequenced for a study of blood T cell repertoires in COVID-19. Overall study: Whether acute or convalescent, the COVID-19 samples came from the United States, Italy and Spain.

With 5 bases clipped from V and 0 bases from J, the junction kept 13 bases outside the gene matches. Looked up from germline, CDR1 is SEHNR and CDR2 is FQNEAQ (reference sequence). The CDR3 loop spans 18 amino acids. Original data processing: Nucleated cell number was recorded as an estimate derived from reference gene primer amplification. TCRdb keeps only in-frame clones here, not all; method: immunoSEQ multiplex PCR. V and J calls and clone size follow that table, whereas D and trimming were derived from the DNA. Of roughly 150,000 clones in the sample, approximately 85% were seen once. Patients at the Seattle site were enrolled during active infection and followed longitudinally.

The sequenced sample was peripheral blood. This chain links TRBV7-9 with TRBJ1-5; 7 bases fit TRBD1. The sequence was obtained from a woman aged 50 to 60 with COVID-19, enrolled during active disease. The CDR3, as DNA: TGTGCCAGCAGCCACCGAGGGGGCAGGAGAAATAGCAATCAGCCCCAGCATTTT. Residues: CASSHRGGRRNSNQPQHF.